This T cell receptor beta chain appears in the sequencing data of a study of cytomegalovirus exposure and HLA in healthy donors. Primers for the PCR totalled 60 Vbeta and 13 Jbeta. Profiling relied on immunoSEQ multiplex PCR, and the TCRdb table lists in-frame clones only, not all of them. Its clone listing holds around 36,000 clones. CDR1 is GTSNPN and CDR2 is SVGIG in the germline V gene (reference sequence). CDR3 length: 13 residues. J gave up 1 base and V 7 bases, and 5 bases lay outside the gene matches. The sample taken for sequencing was PBMCs. The chain uses TRBV30 and TRBJ2-7; 9 nucleotides line up with TRBD1. The TCR sequence derives from a woman aged 25 to 45 in good health and CMV-seropositive. The CDR3 region has the DNA TGTGCCTCGGGGGGACAGGGTTCCTACGAGCAGTACTTC. It encodes CASGGQGSYEQYF.